This TCR beta chain was captured by sequencing in a study of a mutant IDH1 vaccine in newly diagnosed glioma. Across the study: Commencement of vaccination occurred 4-6 weeks following radiotherapy alone, or concurrently with temozolomide cycles. Most patients had received both radiotherapy and temozolomide, the prior options being radiotherapy, temozolomide, or both. Whole-study findings and limits: Apparently unrelated to pseudoprogression were changes in the top peripheral T cell clonotypes.

V lost 1 base and J 2 bases, leaving 9 bases between the germline ends. This CDR3 comprises 14 residues. CDR1 is SGHVS, CDR2 FQNEAQ, per germline. Repertoires were generated with immunoSEQ multiplex PCR, while TCRdb's copy carries only in-frame clones and drops some. This table holds roughly 72,000 clones, over 75% found once. In its sample, this clone was seen once. Its antigen is undetermined. The sample's time point: week 5, during vaccination. Every vaccination contained 300 ug of the mutant IDH1 20-mer peptide and was paired with topical imiquimod. The chain has TRBV7-8 and TRBJ2-7; D is unclear. This TCR came from a woman in her 50s with glioma. Sequencing was performed on PBMCs, taken from a glioma patient whose treatment included an IDH1 peptide vaccine. CDR3 in DNA: TGTGCCAGCAGCTTAGGTCGGACGACCTACGAGCAGTACTTC. Translating it yields CASSLGRTTYEQYF.